These 11 T cell receptor beta chains originate from one sample sequenced in a study of blood T cells in healthy people across ages. The second PCR ran roughly 6 to 12 cycles with a sample-barcoded 5' primer and J-beta primers. TCRdb fed the 5' RACE reads into MiXCR, producing one record per CDR3 protein. The sample includes 850,000 to 1,100,000 distinct CDR3 sequences, roughly two fifths of them seen just once. Input material: blood. These receptors originate from a man aged 18 to 35 in good health.

The V gene is TRBV5-1, the J gene TRBJ1-1; weak D call: TRBD1 (6 bases). Germline CDR1 reads SGHRS; CDR2 reads YFSETQ. The CDR3 totals 16 residues. Trimming left V 4 bases short and J 4 bases short, with 20 bases between. In DNA, the CDR3 is TGCGCCAGCAGCCCGCAACCGAGACAGGAGGGCACTGAAGCTTTCTTT. Its translation is CASSPQPRQEGTEAFF.

This chain connects TRBV7-2 to TRBJ1-5; unclear D gene. This CDR3 region has 15 residues. V gave up 5 bases and J gave up 0 bases, with 11 bases separating them. CDR1 and CDR2 (germline): SGHTA, FQGNSA. The DNA of the CDR3 is TGTGCCAGCAGCCCGACTTCAGGTAGCAATCAGCCCCAGCATTTT. The encoded protein is CASSPTSGSNQPQHF.

This clonotype appeared a few times. The chain recombines TRBV6-5 with TRBJ1-4; D gene uncertain. CDR1 and CDR2 (germline): MNHEY, SVGAGI. V was shortened by 10 bases and J by 5 bases, with 14 bases between the two germline ends. The CDR3 totals 13 residues. The CDR3 sequence: CATLALGNEKLFF. In nucleotides, the CDR3 is TGTGCCACTTTAGCCCTGGGGAATGAAAAACTGTTTTTT.

A word on this clonotype: This sequence may be a read error, since a much larger clone differs from it by one base. The chain joins TRBV4-3 to TRBJ2-5; the D gene is possibly TRBD1 (5 bases). Germline V gives CDR1 LGHNA, CDR2 YSLEER. The V and J ends lost 0 bases and 11 bases respectively, with 16 bases between them. The CDR3 extends over 14 amino acids. CDR3 loop: CASSQERQGNEQYF. The CDR3 DNA reads TGCGCCAGCAGCCAAGAGCGTCAGGGAAATGAGCAGTACTTC.

The chain joins TRBV12-3 or TRBV12-4 to TRBJ2-6; TRBD2 might be the D (5 bases). V gave up 4 bases and J gave up 0 bases, with 7 bases separating them. The CDR3 loop spans 15 amino acids. The CDR3: CASSWESSGANVLTF. The CDR3 coding sequence is TGTGCCAGCAGTTGGGAGAGCTCTGGGGCCAACGTCCTGACTTTC.

The chain employs TRBV6-5 and TRBJ1-2, with TRBD1 as a possible D gene (6 bases). Deletions cut 2 bases from V and 10 bases from J, with 14 bases between. From germline, CDR1 is MNHEY and CDR2 SVGAGI. The CDR3 spans 13 residues. CDR3 amino acids: CASSYQSTGIYTF. In DNA, the CDR3 is TGTGCCAGCAGTTACCAGAGCACAGGGATCTACACCTTC.

This clonotype showed up just a few times. V is TRBV7-2 and J is TRBJ2-7; 7 positions match TRBD1. The CDR3 is 15 residues long. V was pared by 11 bases and J by 2 bases, with 15 bases of the junction left unmatched. Germline V CDR1 and CDR2: SGHTA, FQGNSA. The CDR3 is CASVGDSLIPYEQYF. For the CDR3, the DNA is TGTGCCTCCGTCGGGGACAGCCTAATTCCCTACGAGCAGTACTTC. Drawing the rest from reference TRBV7-2 and TRBJ2-7, the complete variable domain is GAGVSQSPSNKVTEKGKDVELRCDPISGHTALYWYRQSLGQGLEFLIYFQGNSAPDKSGLPSDRFSAERTGGSVSTLTIQRTQQEDSAVYLCASVGDSLIPYEQYFGPGTRLTVT.

This clonotype occurred many times. The rearrangement links TRBV20-1 to TRBJ2-3; D gene uncertain. Looked up from germline, CDR1 is DFQATT and CDR2 is SNEGSKA (reference sequence). The CDR3 loop spans 14 amino acids. The V and J ends lost 5 bases and 2 bases respectively, with 14 bases between them. The CDR3 sequence is CSAPGRFATDTQYF. The DNA for the CDR3 is TGCAGTGCTCCAGGACGCTTTGCCACAGATACGCAGTATTTT.

In this sample, this clonotype turned up a few times. V and J are TRBV4-3 and TRBJ1-2, with a tentative D call TRBD1 (6 bases). The germline V gene has CDR1 LGHNA and CDR2 YSLEER. This CDR3 comprises 16 residues. Trimming stripped 3 bases from V and 5 bases from J, with 19 bases between. CDR3: CASSHKGESIIYGYTF. CDR3 nucleotides: TGCGCCAGCAGCCACAAGGGGGAATCTATTATATATGGCTACACCTTC.

The chain couples TRBV20-1 to TRBJ1-1; D possibly corresponds to TRBD1 (5 bases). V lost 6 bases and J 5 bases, leaving 19 bases between the germline ends. CDR1 DFQATT and CDR2 SNEGSKA come from the germline V gene (reference sequence). CDR3 size: 14 residues. The CDR3 nucleotides are TGCAGTGCACGGAAGGCAGGACAACTGACTGAAGCTTTCTTT. Amino acids: CSARKAGQLTEAFF.

CDR3 DNA sequence: TGCAGTGTCGGACTAGCGGGGACCTACGATCAGTACTTC. Encoded protein: CSVGLAGTYDQYF. The chain joins TRBV20-1 to TRBJ2-5; 12 bases fit TRBD2. The CDR3 is made up of 13 amino acids. Germline CDR1 DFQATT, CDR2 SNEGSKA (reference sequence). The V gene end was trimmed by 7 bases and the J gene end by 11 bases; junction bases not matched to a gene: 11.